The clone carrying this TCR beta chain has only a few counts. The target antigen is unknown. These data are taken from a study of identical twins. Study outcomes and limitations: Models underestimated TCR alpha sharing (out-of-frame) in monozygotic twins. Alpha sequences out of frame and shared by twins had excess low generation probability.

Carrying unique molecular identifiers, the cDNA also gained a universal primer site through template switching. MiXCR was run by TCRdb on the 5' RACE reads, yielding one entry per CDR3 protein. Of about 450,000 distinct CDR3 sequences detected, about 18% appear once; the ten largest clones hold 12%. Every one of the donors was a healthy Caucasian. The length of the CDR3 is 18 residues. V shed 7 bases and J 7 bases; nucleotides not matched to a gene: 17. Germline assignment: CDR1 MNHNS and CDR2 SASEGT. Material for sequencing was naive T cells sorted from blood. The V and J genes are TRBV6-1 and TRBJ1-5; 12 bases are a match to TRBD1. The sequence was collected from a man aged 45 to 65 in good health. The CDR3, as DNA: TGTGCCAGCACCTCCGGGGACAGGGGGCAGGAGGGCAGCCAGCCCCAGCATTTT. Translated: CASTSGDRGQEGSQPQHF.